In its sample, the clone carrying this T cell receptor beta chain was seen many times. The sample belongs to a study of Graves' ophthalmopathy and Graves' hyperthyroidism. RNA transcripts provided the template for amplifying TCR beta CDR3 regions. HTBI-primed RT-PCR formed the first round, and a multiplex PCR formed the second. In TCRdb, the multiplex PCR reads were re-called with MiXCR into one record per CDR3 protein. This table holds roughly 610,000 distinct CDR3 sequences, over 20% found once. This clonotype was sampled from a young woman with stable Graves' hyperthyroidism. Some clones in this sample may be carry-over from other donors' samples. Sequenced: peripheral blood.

The CDR3 reads CASSKQASYEQYF. CDR3 coding DNA: TGTGCCAGCAGTAAACAGGCCTCCTACGAGCAGTACTTC. J is TRBJ2-7 and V is TRBV6-1; D is perhaps TRBD1 (5 bases). The germline gives CDR1 MNHNS, CDR2 SASEGT. This CDR3 is built from 13 residues. With 5 bases removed from V and 0 bases from J, the gap between germline ends came to 8 bases.